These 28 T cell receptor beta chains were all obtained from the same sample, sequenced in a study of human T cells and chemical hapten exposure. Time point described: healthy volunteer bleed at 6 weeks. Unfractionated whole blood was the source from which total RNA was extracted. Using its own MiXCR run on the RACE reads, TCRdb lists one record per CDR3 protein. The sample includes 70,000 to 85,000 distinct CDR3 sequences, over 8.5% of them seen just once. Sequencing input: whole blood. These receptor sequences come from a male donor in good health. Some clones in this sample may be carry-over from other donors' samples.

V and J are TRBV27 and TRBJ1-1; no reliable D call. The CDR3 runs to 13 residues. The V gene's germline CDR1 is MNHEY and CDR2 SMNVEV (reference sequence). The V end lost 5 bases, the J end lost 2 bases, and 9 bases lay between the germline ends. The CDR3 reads CASSEGVNTEAFF. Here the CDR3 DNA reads TGTGCCAGCAGTGAAGGTGTAAACACTGAAGCTTTCTTT.

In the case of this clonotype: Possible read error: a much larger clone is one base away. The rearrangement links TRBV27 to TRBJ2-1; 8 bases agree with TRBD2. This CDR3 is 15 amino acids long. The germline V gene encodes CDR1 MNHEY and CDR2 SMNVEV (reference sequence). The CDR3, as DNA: TGTGCCAGCAGTTTGACCGGGACTAGGGATTGGCCGGGGTCCTTC. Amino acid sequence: CASSLTGTRDWPGSF.

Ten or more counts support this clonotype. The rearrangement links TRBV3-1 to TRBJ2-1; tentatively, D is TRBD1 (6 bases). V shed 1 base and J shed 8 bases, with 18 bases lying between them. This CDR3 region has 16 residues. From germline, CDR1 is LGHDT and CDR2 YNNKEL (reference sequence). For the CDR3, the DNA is TGTGCCAGCAGCCAAGCCCCCTTCAGACAGGTGGATGAGCAGTTCTTC. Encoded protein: CASSQAPFRQVDEQFF.

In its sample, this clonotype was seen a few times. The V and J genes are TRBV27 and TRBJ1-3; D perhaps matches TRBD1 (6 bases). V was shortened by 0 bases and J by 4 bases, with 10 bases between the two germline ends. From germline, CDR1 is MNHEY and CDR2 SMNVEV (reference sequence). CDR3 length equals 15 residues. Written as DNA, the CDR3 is TGTGCCAGCAGTTTATCGCAGGGGCCGGGAAACACCATATATTTT. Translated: CASSLSQGPGNTIYF.

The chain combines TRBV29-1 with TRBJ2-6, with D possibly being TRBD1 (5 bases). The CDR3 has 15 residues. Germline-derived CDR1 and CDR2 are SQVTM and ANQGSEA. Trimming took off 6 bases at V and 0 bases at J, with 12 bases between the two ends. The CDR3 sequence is CSVHPDTSGANVLTF. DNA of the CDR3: TGCAGCGTCCATCCGGACACCTCTGGGGCCAACGTCCTGACTTTC.

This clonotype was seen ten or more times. CDR3 in amino acids: CASSYSSGARYEQYF. CDR3 bases: TGTGCCAGCAGTTACTCGTCTGGGGCAAGGTACGAGCAGTACTTC. The chain has TRBV6-5 and TRBJ2-7; D is possibly TRBD1 (5 bases). Trimming shortened V by 0 bases and J by 4 bases, and 13 bases separated the two germline ends. CDR1 and CDR2 (germline): MNHEY, SVGAGI. This CDR3 contains 15 residues.

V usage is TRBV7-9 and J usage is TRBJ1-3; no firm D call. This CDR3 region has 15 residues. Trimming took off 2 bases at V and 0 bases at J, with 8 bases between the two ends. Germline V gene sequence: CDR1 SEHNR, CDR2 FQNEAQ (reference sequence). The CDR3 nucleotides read TGTGCCAGCAGCTTACAGGACCACTCTGGAAACACCATATATTTT. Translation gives CASSLQDHSGNTIYF.

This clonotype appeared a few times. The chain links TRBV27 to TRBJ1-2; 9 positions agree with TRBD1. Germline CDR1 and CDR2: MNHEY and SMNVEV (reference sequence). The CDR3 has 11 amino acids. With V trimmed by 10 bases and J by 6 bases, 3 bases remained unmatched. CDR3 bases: TGTGCCATTTGGGACAGGGATGGCTACACCTTC. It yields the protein CAIWDRDGYTF.

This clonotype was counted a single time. The CDR3 here is CASSRDAEAAEAFF. CDR3 nucleotide sequence: TGTGCCAGCAGCCGGGACGCCGAAGCCGCTGAAGCTTTCTTT. The gene calls are TRBV5-4 and TRBJ1-1; a possible D gene is TRBD1 (5 bases). Per germline, CDR1 SGHNT and CDR2 YYREEE (reference sequence). The CDR3 is 14 amino acids. V gave up 4 bases and J gave up 6 bases, with 16 bases separating them.

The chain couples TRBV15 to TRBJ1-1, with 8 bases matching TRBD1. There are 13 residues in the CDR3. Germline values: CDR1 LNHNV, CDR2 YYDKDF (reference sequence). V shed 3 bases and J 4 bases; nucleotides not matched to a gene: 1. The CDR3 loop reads CATSSTGGTEAFF. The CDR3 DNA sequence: TGTGCCACCAGCAGTACAGGGGGCACTGAAGCTTTCTTT.

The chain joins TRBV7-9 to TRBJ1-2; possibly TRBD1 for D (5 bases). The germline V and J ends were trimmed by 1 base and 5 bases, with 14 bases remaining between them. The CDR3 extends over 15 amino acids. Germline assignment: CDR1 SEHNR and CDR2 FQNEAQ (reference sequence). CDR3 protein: CASSLGVQGRYGYTF. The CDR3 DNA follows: TGTGCCAGCAGCTTAGGAGTGCAGGGAAGATATGGCTACACCTTC.

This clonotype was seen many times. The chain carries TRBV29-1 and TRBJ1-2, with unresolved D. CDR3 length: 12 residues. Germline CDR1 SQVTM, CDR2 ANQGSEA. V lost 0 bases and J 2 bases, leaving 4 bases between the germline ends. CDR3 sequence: CSVEEGNYGYTF. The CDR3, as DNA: TGCAGCGTTGAAGAGGGGAACTATGGCTACACCTTC. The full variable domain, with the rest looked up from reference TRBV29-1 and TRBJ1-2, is SAVISQKPSRDICQRGTSLTIQCQVDSQVTMMFWYRQQPGQSLTLIATANQGSEATYESGFVIDKFPISRPNLTFSTLTVSNMSPEDSSIYLCSVEEGNYGYTFGSGTRLTVV.

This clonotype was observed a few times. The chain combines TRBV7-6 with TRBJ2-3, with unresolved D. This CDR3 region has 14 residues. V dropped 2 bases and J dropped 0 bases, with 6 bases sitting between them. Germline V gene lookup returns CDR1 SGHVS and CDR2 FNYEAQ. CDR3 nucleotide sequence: TGTGCCAGCAGCTTAATGGAGAGCACAGATACGCAGTATTTT. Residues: CASSLMESTDTQYF.

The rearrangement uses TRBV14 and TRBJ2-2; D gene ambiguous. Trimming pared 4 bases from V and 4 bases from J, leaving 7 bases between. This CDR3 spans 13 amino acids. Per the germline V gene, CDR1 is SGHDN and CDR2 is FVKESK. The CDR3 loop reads CASSRRATGELFF. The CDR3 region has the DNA TGTGCCAGCAGCCGCAGAGCCACCGGGGAGCTGTTTTTT.

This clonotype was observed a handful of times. In DNA form, the CDR3 reads TGTGCCAGCAGCCCGACAGGGGACAACTATGGCTACACCTTC. Protein: CASSPTGDNYGYTF. The rearrangement links TRBV12-3 or TRBV12-4 to TRBJ1-2; 8 positions match TRBD1. The J segment lost 2 bases and the V segment lost 6 bases, leaving 5 bases of the junction unmatched. The CDR3 sequence is 14 residues long.

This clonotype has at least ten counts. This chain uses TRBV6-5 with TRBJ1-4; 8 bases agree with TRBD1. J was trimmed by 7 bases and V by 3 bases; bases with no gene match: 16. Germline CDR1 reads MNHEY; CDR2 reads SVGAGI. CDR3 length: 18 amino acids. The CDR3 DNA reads TGTGCCAGCAGTTATAACCCCGGGACAGGCGCCAAGGGTGAAAAACTGTTTTTT. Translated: CASSYNPGTGAKGEKLFF.

CDR3 loop: CASSQEPGNTEAFF. As DNA, the CDR3 is TGCGCCAGCAGCCAAGAACCCGGTAACACTGAAGCTTTCTTT. The rearrangement joins TRBV4-3 to TRBJ1-1; D not certain. Germline V gene lookup returns CDR1 LGHNA and CDR2 YSLEER. The V gene lost 0 bases and the J gene lost 2 bases, with 7 bases spanning the gap. This CDR3 spans 14 amino acids.

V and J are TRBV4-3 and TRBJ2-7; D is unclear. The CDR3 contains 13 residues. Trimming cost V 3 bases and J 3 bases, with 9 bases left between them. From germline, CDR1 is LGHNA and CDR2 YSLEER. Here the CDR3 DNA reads TGCGCCAGCAGCCAGTATGTCGGCTACGAGCAGTACTTC. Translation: CASSQYVGYEQYF.

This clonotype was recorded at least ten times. CDR3 residues: CSVPASGVGNEQFF. The CDR3, as DNA: TGCAGCGTTCCCGCGAGCGGGGTGGGGAATGAGCAGTTCTTC. This chain connects TRBV29-1 to TRBJ2-1; TRBD2 agrees at 7 bases. Trimming at V came to 5 bases and at J to 7 bases, leaving 11 bases not matched to a gene. The CDR3 contains 14 residues. CDR1 is SQVTM, CDR2 ANQGSEA, per germline.

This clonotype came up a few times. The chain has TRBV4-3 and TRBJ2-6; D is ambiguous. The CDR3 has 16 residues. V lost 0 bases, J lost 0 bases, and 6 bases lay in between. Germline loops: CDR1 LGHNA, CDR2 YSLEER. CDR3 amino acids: CASSQDGSSGANVLTF. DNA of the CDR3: TGCGCCAGCAGCCAAGACGGCAGCTCTGGGGCCAACGTCCTGACTTTC.

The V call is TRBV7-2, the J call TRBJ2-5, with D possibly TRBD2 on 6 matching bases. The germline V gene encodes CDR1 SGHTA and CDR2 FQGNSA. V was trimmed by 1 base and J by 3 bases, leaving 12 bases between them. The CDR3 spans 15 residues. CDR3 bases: TGTGCCAGCAGCTTAGGGGGGGATCCCAAAGAGACCCAGTACTTC. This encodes CASSLGGDPKETQYF.

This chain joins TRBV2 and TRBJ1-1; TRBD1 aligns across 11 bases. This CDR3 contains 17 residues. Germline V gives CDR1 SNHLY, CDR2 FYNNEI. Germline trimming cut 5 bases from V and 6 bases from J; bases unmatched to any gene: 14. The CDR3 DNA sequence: TGTGCCAGCAGTCTCTCGGACAGGGGGCTTCAGGACGCTGAAGCTTTCTTT. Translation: CASSLSDRGLQDAEAFF.

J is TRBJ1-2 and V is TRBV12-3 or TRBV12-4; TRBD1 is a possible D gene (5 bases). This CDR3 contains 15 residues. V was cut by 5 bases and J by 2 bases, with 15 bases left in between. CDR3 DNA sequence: TGTGCCAGCAGTAGCCCGGGGGGGGGAAACTATGGCTACACCTTC. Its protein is CASSSPGGGNYGYTF.

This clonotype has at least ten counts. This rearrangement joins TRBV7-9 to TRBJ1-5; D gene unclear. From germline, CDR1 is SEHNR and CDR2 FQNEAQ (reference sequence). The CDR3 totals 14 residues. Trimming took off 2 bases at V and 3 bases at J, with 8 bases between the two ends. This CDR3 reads CASSLIGPNQPQHF. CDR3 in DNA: TGTGCCAGCAGCTTAATAGGTCCCAATCAGCCCCAGCATTTT.

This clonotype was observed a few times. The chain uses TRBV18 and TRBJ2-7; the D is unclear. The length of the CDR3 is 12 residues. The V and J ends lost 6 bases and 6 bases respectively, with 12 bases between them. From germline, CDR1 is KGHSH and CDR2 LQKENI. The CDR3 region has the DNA TGTGCCAGCTCCTTTCAACCGGTCGAGCAGTACTTC. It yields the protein CASSFQPVEQYF.

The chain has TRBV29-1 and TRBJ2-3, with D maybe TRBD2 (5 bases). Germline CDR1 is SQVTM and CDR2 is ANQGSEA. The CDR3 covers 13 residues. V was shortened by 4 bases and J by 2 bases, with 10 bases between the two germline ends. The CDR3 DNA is TGCAGCGTTGGCGGGCCCTCCACAGATACGCAGTATTTT. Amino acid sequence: CSVGGPSTDTQYF.

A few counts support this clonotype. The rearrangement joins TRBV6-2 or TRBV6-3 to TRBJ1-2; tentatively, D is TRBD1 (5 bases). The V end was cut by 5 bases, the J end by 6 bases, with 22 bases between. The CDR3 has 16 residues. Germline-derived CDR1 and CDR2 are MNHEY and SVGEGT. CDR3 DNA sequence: TGTGCCAGCAGTGACCCAGGTCAGGGAAAGGAGGATGGCTACACCTTC. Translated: CASSDPGQGKEDGYTF.

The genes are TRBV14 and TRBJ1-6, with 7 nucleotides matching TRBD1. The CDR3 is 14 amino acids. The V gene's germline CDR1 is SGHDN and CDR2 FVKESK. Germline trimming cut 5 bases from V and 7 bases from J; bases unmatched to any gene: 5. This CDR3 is CASSGTVRNSPLHF. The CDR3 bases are TGTGCCAGCAGCGGGACAGTCCGAAATTCACCCCTCCACTTT.